These 9 T cell receptor beta chains share one sample of origin, sequenced in a study of neurological immune-mediated disorders. TCRdb re-called the 5' RACE reads with MiXCR, one entry per CDR3 protein. Of under 45,000 distinct CDR3 sequences listed, around a fifth are singletons. Time point noted: technical triplicate 3. Sequencing input: PBMCs. These receptors originate from a man in his sixties with HTLV-1-associated myelopathy (HAM/TSP).

In its sample, this clonotype was seen many times. The J gene is TRBJ2-1, the V gene TRBV20-1; 11 positions match TRBD2. Germline V gene lookup returns CDR1 DFQATT and CDR2 SNEGSKA (reference sequence). J lost 2 bases, V lost 5 bases, and 14 bases had no gene match. The CDR3 covers 18 residues. CDR3 amino acids: CSAGISGRAKRAYNEQFF. CDR3 in DNA: TGCAGTGCTGGAATTAGCGGGAGGGCGAAGAGGGCCTACAATGAGCAGTTCTTC.

This clonotype was detected a few times. The chain carries TRBV11-3 and TRBJ2-1; TRBD1 is a possible D gene (6 bases). The V end was cut by 2 bases, the J end by 8 bases, with 10 bases between. Germline CDR1 and CDR2: SGHNT and YENEEA. The CDR3 covers 13 residues. CDR3 coding DNA: TGTGCCAGCAGCTTACCCCCAGGGGATGAGCAGTTCTTC. Amino acids: CASSLPPGDEQFF.

This clonotype was counted ten times or more. This chain connects TRBV5-1 to TRBJ2-3, with D uncertain. Per germline, CDR1 SGHRS and CDR2 YFSETQ. There are 20 residues in the CDR3. V lost 5 bases to trimming and J lost 2 bases, with 30 bases between them. The CDR3 loop reads CASRWAGIARNNDPTDTQYF. CDR3 nucleotides: TGCGCCAGCAGGTGGGCAGGAATCGCCCGTAACAACGACCCCACAGATACGCAGTATTTT. The entire variable domain, with the rest obtained from reference TRBV5-1 and TRBJ2-3, is as follows: KAGVTQTPRYLIKTRGQQVTLSCSPISGHRSVSWYQQTPGQGLQFLFEYFSETQRNKGNFPGRFSGRQFSNSRSEMNVSTLELGDSALYLCASRWAGIARNNDPTDTQYFGPGTRLTVL.

This clonotype was seen repeatedly, ten times or more. The chain carries TRBV7-6 and TRBJ2-2; perhaps TRBD1 as D (5 bases). Germline values: CDR1 SGHVS, CDR2 FNYEAQ. Between the trimmed V and J ends, which lost 5 bases and 3 bases, there was a span of 16 bases. The CDR3 sequence is 16 residues long. CDR3 sequence: CASSPLGVTDTGELFF. The CDR3 DNA is TGTGCCAGCAGCCCTCTAGGGGTTACGGACACCGGGGAGCTGTTTTTT. The full variable domain, rest sourced from reference TRBV7-6 and TRBJ2-2, is GAGVSQSPRYKVTKRGQDVALRCDPISGHVSLYWYRQALGQGPEFLTYFNYEAQQDKSGLPNDRFSAERPEGSISTLTIQRTEQRDSAMYRCASSPLGVTDTGELFFGEGSRLTVL.

This clonotype occurred many times. The chain is built from TRBV7-2 and TRBJ1-5, with TRBD1 as a possible D gene (5 bases). The CDR3 has 16 residues. The germline V and J ends were trimmed by 0 bases and 0 bases, with 9 bases remaining between them. Germline CDR1 is SGHTA and CDR2 is FQGNSA. The CDR3 sequence: CASSLAPGYSNQPQHF. The CDR3 DNA reads TGTGCCAGCAGCTTAGCCCCAGGGTATAGCAATCAGCCCCAGCATTTT.

This clonotype was picked up many times. The chain employs TRBV20-1 and TRBJ2-5; perhaps TRBD2 as D (5 bases). Per germline, CDR1 DFQATT and CDR2 SNEGSKA (reference sequence). The CDR3 runs 11 residues. The V end lost 6 bases, the J end lost 4 bases, and 9 bases lay between the germline ends. CDR3 amino acids: CSAQLGETQYF. For the CDR3, the DNA is TGCAGTGCCCAACTAGGAGAGACCCAGTACTTC.

The table lists this clonotype with many counts. J is TRBJ2-1 and V is TRBV5-5, with 7 bases lining up with TRBD1. The J segment lost 1 base and the V segment lost 2 bases, leaving 6 bases of the junction unmatched. CDR3 length: 16 residues. CDR1 is SGHKS, CDR2 YYEKEE, per germline (reference sequence). The CDR3 DNA reads as TGTGCCAGCAGCTTCTCAGTGGGACAGTCCTACAATGAGCAGTTCTTC. It codes for CASSFSVGQSYNEQFF.

The chain links TRBV20-1 to TRBJ1-1; a possible D gene is TRBD1 (6 bases). Germline V gene sequence: CDR1 DFQATT, CDR2 SNEGSKA (reference sequence). The CDR3 loop spans 14 amino acids. V was cut by 7 bases and J by 2 bases, with 17 bases left in between. The CDR3 bases are TGCAGTGAAAGAGAAAGGACAGTTAACACTGAAGCTTTCTTT. Translation: CSERERTVNTEAFF.

This clonotype was seen many times. V gene TRBV7-9 combines with J gene TRBJ2-1; D is possibly TRBD1 (5 bases). Trimming stripped 6 bases from V and 9 bases from J, with 12 bases between. This CDR3 comprises 12 residues. Germline values: CDR1 SEHNR, CDR2 FQNEAQ (reference sequence). The CDR3 DNA is TGTGCCAGCAGGACAAGTAGGGGTGAGCAGTTCTTC. It translates to CASRTSRGEQFF.